This is a list of T cell receptor beta chains from one sample in a study of blood T cell repertoires in COVID-19. Clones were sequenced by immunoSEQ multiplex PCR, and TCRdb holds only the in-frame ones, with some missing. The data contain about 480,000 clones, roughly 88% of them singletons. The sample comprised PBMCs or T cells enriched from blood (not recorded which). Receptors were obtained from a middle-aged woman who had recovered from COVID-19. CDR3s include the opening cysteine and the closing phenylalanine or tryptophan. D genes are given only for firm matches. The listing skips clone size in some rows; elsewhere it reads once, few, many or a size class.

TRBJ2-5 TRBV24-1 . . CATSDLLETQYF TGTGCCACCAGTGATTTGCTAGAGACCCAGTACTTC
TRBJ2-7 TRBV7-8 TRBD2 . CASSLPWREATYEQYF TGTGCCAGCAGCTTGCCGTGGCGGGAGGCAACCTACGAGCAGTACTTC
TRBJ1-5 TRBV19 . . CASLTRDSIYNQPQHF TGTGCCAGTTTGACCCGGGATAGCATCTATAATCAGCCCCAGCATTTT
TRBJ1-1 TRBV6-5 TRBD1 . CASSRTGGNTEAFF TGTGCCAGCAGTAGGACAGGGGGGAACACTGAAGCTTTCTTT
TRBJ2-1 TRBV10-2 . . CASSESGNEQFF TGCGCCAGCAGTGAAAGCGGCAATGAGCAGTTCTTC
TRBJ2-7 TRBV10-3 TRBD2 . CATRGEAGVTYEQYF TGTGCCACCCGGGGTGAGGCGGGGGTAACCTACGAGCAGTACTTC
TRBJ1-3 TRBV5-6 TRBD1 . CASSLTGGLASGNTIYF TGTGCCAGCAGCTTGACAGGGGGCCTTGCTTCTGGAAACACCATATATTTT
TRBJ1-2 TRBV29-1 TRBD1 . CSVEEFQGAQYGYTF TGCAGCGTTGAAGAGTTTCAGGGGGCGCAATATGGCTACACCTTC
TRBJ1-2 TRBV4-3 TRBD1 . CASSQGARDSFNYGYTF TGCGCCAGCAGCCAGGGGGCCCGGGACAGTTTTAACTATGGCTACACCTTC
TRBJ2-2 TRBV4-2 TRBD2 . CASSQEGLADGTGELFF TGTGCCAGCAGCCAAGAGGGACTAGCGGATGGGACCGGGGAGCTGTTTTTT
TRBJ2-5 TRBV5-1 TRBD2 . CASSWGGQETQYF TGCGCCAGCAGCTGGGGGGGGCAAGAGACCCAGTACTTC
TRBJ2-7 TRBV6-5 . once CASSYAGSQYF TGTGCCAGCAGTTACGCAGGGTCCCAGTACTTC
TRBJ1-2 TRBV5-1 TRBD1 . CASSSYPGTGGSGYTF TGCGCCAGCAGCTCTTATCCCGGGACAGGGGGCTCTGGCTACACCTTC
TRBJ2-7 TRBV7-2 TRBD1 . CASSPYGTVGSYEQYF TGTGCCAGCAGCCCCTATGGGACAGTAGGCTCCTACGAGCAGTACTTC
TRBJ2-1 TRBV6-5 . . CASRMGVSSNEQFF TGTGCCAGTCGAATGGGCGTCTCCAGCAATGAGCAGTTCTTC
TRBJ1-5 TRBV11-2 TRBD1 . CASSSQGDQPQHF TGTGCCAGCAGCTCACAGGGGGATCAGCCCCAGCATTTT
TRBJ1-2 TRBV12-3/TRBV12-4 . few CASSLAREGGYTF TGTGCCAGCAGTTTAGCGCGGGAGGGTGGCTACACCTTC
TRBJ2-7 TRBV6-5 . . CASSYGTPRGGYEQYF TGTGCCAGCAGTTACGGGACACCCCGCGGTGGATACGAGCAGTACTTC
TRBJ1-4 TRBV9 TRBD1 . CASSVWTGRNEKLFF TGTGCCAGCAGCGTCTGGACAGGGCGTAATGAAAAACTGTTTTTT
TRBJ2-2 TRBV5-1 . . CASSPPSVNTGELFF TGCGCCAGCAGCCCCCCTAGCGTAAACACCGGGGAGCTGTTTTTT
TRBJ1-5 TRBV27 . . CASSQQGRRNQPQHF TGTGCCAGCAGTCAACAGGGTAGACGCAATCAGCCCCAGCATTTT
TRBJ1-2 TRBV9 . . CASSTGGVREYGYTF TGTGCCAGCAGCACGGGAGGAGTACGGGAGTATGGCTACACCTTC
TRBJ2-1 TRBV18 . . CASSPGTPRAEQFF TGTGCCAGCTCACCCGGGACTCCTCGGGCAGAGCAGTTCTTC
TRBJ2-1 TRBV4-3 TRBD2 . CASSQGYSGSYNEQFF TGCGCCAGCAGCCAAGGTTACAGCGGGAGTTACAATGAGCAGTTCTTC
TRBJ2-6 TRBV27 . . CASSLRSGANVLTF TGTGCCAGCAGTTTACGCTCTGGGGCCAACGTCCTGACTTTC
TRBJ1-3 TRBV5-1 . . CASSLIEGSSGNTIYF TGCGCCAGCAGCTTGATTGAGGGCTCCTCTGGAAACACCATATATTTT
TRBJ1-1 TRBV3-1/TRBV3-2 . . CASSHRQTEAFF TGTGCCAGCAGCCATAGACAAACTGAAGCTTTCTTT
TRBJ2-7 TRBV29-1 TRBD2 . CSVELAETYEQYF TGCAGCGTTGAGCTAGCGGAAACCTACGAGCAGTACTTC
TRBJ1-4 TRBV10-3 TRBD1 . CAISGTGDEKLFF TGTGCCATCAGTGGGACAGGGGATGAAAAACTGTTTTTT
TRBJ1-1 TRBV11-2 . . CASSRQGGGTEAFF TGTGCCAGCAGCAGGCAGGGTGGCGGCACTGAAGCTTTCTTT
TRBJ2-3 TRBV5-4 TRBD2 . CASSGKRESGADTQYF TGTGCCAGCAGCGGGAAGCGGGAGAGCGGGGCAGATACGCAGTATTTT
TRBJ2-1 TRBV2 TRBD2 once CASSRTTPLTSGRSHEQFF TGTGCCAGCAGCCGAACCACCCCACTGACTAGCGGGAGGTCCCATGAGCAGTTCTTC
TRBJ1-1 TRBV7-9 . . CASGPGSDTEAFF TGTGCCAGCGGACCGGGATCGGACACTGAAGCTTTCTTT
TRBJ2-6 TRBV19 . . CASTGPQTGRAGANVLTF TGTGCCAGTACCGGACCCCAGACAGGTAGGGCTGGGGCCAACGTCCTGACTTTC
TRBJ2-1 TRBV5-4 TRBD2 . CASSYRGLAGNEQFF TGTGCCAGCAGCTATAGGGGACTAGCGGGGAATGAGCAGTTCTTC
TRBJ1-1 TRBV5-1 TRBD1 few CASSATGVAFF TGCGCCAGCAGCGCCACAGGGGTAGCTTTCTTT
TRBJ1-2 TRBV6-5 . . CASSYRRETYGYTF TGTGCCAGCAGTTACCGCCGGGAGACCTATGGCTACACCTTC
TRBJ2-7 TRBV27 TRBD1 . CASSVRDRGYEQYF TGTGCCAGCAGCGTTCGGGACAGGGGCTACGAGCAGTACTTC
TRBJ2-5 TRBV10-3 . . CATWDTQSQETQYF TGTGCCACCTGGGACACCCAATCTCAAGAGACCCAGTACTTC
TRBJ1-4 TRBV6-5 . . CASSYIGGSGEKLFF TGTGCCAGCAGTTACATCGGGGGGTCCGGGGAAAAACTGTTTTTT
TRBJ2-1 TRBV13 TRBD2 . CASSPSGRGYNEQFF TGTGCCAGCAGTCCCAGCGGGAGGGGGTACAATGAGCAGTTCTTC
TRBJ2-7 TRBV5-1 TRBD2 . CASSFLVPSGSSYEQYF TGCGCCAGCAGCTTCCTGGTTCCTAGCGGAAGCTCCTACGAGCAGTACTTC
TRBJ1-2 TRBV6-2/TRBV6-3 TRBD1 . CASSHTRQGTGYTF TGTGCCAGCAGTCACACGCGACAGGGTACTGGCTACACCTTC
TRBJ1-2 TRBV6-5 . . CASSYVAGGDNYGYTF TGTGCCAGCAGTTATGTTGCAGGCGGGGATAACTATGGCTACACCTTC